This TCR beta chain was identified during a study of monozygotic twins with inflammatory bowel disease. The study's findings and limits: Immunosuppressive treatments were not uniform, and this may have added variability to patient repertoires.

With regard to this clonotype: What it recognizes is unknown.

CDR1 and CDR2 from the germline V gene are SGHTA and FQGNSA. The CDR3 is 16 amino acids. There were around 3.5 ug of total RNA used for each TCR library. Following a re-call of the 5' RACE reads, TCRdb has one entry per CDR3 protein and lacks DNA. Its table records a few hundred thousand distinct CDR3 sequences. The TCR originated in a human donor with ulcerative colitis or Crohn's disease, or a healthy co-twin of an affected twin (not recorded which). Sequencing was carried out using blood. The V gene is TRBV7-2, the J gene TRBJ2-3. CDR3 protein: CASSPYSGSVGDTQYF. Together with reference TRBV7-2 and TRBJ2-3, the CDR3 gives the full variable domain: GAGVSQSPSNKVTEKGKDVELRCDPISGHTALYWYRQSLGQGLEFLIYFQGNSAPDKSGLPSDRFSAERTGGSVSTLTIQRTQQEDSAVYLCASSPYSGSVGDTQYFGPGTRLTVL.